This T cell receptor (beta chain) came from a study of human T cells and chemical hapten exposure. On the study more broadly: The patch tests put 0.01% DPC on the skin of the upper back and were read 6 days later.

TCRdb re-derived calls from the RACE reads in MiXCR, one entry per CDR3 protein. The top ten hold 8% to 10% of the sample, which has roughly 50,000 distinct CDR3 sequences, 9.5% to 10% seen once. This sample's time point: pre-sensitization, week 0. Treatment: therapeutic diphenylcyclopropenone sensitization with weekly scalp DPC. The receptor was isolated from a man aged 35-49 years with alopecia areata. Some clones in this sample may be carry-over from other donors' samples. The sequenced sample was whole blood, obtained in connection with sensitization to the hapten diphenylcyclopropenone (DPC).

The DNA of the CDR3 is TGTGCCAGCAGCTTAGCGCTAGCAGATACGCAGTATTTT. Its translation: CASSLALADTQYF. The chain couples TRBV7-9 to TRBJ2-3; D ambiguous. CDR1 and CDR2 (germline): SEHNR, FQNEAQ (reference sequence). This CDR3 has 13 residues. With 0 bases removed from V and 4 bases from J, the gap between germline ends came to 5 bases. The whole variable domain, remainder taken from reference TRBV7-9 and TRBJ2-3, is DTGVSQNPRHKITKRGQNVTFRCDPISEHNRLYWYRQTLGQGPEFLTYFQNEAQLEKSRLLSDRFSAERPKGSFSTLEIQRTEQGDSAMYLCASSLALADTQYFGPGTRLTVL.